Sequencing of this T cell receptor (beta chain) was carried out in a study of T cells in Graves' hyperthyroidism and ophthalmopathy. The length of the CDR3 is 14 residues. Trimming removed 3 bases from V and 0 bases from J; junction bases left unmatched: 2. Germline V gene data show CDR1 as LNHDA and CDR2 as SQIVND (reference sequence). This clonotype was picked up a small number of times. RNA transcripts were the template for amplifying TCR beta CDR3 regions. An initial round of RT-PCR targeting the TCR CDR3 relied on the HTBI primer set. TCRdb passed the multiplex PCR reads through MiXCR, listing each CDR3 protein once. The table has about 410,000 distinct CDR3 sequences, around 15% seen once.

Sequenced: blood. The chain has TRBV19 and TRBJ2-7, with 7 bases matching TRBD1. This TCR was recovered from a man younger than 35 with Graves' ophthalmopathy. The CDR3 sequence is CASSMGQLSYEQYF. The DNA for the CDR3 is TGTGCCAGTAGTATGGGACAGCTCTCCTACGAGCAGTACTTC.